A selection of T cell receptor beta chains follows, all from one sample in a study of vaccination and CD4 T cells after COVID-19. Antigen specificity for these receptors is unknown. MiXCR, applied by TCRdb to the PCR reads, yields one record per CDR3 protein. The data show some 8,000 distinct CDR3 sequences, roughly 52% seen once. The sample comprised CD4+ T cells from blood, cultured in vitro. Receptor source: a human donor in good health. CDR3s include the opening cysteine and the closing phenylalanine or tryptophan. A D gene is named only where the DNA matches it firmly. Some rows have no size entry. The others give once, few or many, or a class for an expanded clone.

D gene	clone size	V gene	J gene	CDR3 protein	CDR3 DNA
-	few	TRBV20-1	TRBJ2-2	CSASPPGGVNTGELFF	TGCAGTGCTAGTCCCCCCGGGGGAGTTAACACCGGGGAGCTGTTTTTT
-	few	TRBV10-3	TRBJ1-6	CAISESGLNSPLHF	TGTGCCATCAGTGAGTCCGGTTTGAATTCACCCCTCCACTTT
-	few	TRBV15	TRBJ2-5	CATSARLAGETQYF	TGTGCCACCAGCGCCCGCCTGGCGGGGGAGACCCAGTACTTC
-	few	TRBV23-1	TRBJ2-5	CASKPGRTAILQETQYF	TGCGCCAGCAAACCTGGCCGGACTGCAATCTTGCAAGAGACCCAGTACTTC
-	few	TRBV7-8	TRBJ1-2	CASSPQVSNYGYTF	TGTGCCAGCAGCCCTCAGGTTTCCAACTATGGCTACACCTTC
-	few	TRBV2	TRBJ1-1	CASSESRVVGTEAFF	TGTGCCAGCAGTGAAAGTAGGGTGGTTGGCACTGAAGCTTTCTTT
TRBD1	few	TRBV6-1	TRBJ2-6	CASSLGQGDPGANVLTF	TGTGCCAGCAGCTTGGGACAGGGGGATCCTGGGGCCAACGTCCTGACTTTC
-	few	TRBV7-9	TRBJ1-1	CASSPEGFYTEAFF	TGTGCCAGCAGCCCGGAGGGGTTTTACACTGAAGCTTTCTTT
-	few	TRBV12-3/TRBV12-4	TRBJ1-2	CASSFGVYGYTF	TGTGCCAGCAGTTTTGGGGTTTATGGCTACACCTTC
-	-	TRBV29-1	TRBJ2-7	CSVVPGALYEQYF	TGCAGCGTTGTACCAGGGGCCCTCTACGAGCAGTACTTC
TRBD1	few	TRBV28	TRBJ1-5	CASSRQGAFQPQHF	TGTGCCAGCAGTCGACAGGGGGCATTTCAGCCCCAGCATTTT
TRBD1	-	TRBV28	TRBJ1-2	CASSSGTGSNYGYTF	TGTGCCAGCAGTTCCGGGACAGGTTCTAACTATGGCTACACCTTC
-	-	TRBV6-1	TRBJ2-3	CASIAGPYTDTQYF	TGTGCCAGCATCGCCGGGCCCTACACAGATACGCAGTATTTT
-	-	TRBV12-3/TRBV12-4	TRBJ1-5	CAGSLRTASNQPQHF	TGTGCCGGCAGTTTGAGGACAGCTAGCAATCAGCCCCAGCATTTT
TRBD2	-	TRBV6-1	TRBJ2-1	CASIRNYLRLAGRHEQFF	TGTGCCAGCATCCGAAACTACCTCAGACTAGCGGGAAGGCATGAGCAGTTCTTC
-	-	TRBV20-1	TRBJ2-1	CSARDGIYNEQFF	TGCAGTGCTAGAGATGGGATCTACAATGAGCAGTTCTTC
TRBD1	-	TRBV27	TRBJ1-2	CASRGRDSVNYGYTF	TGTGCCAGCAGGGGAAGGGACAGCGTGAACTATGGCTACACCTTC
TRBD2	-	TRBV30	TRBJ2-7	CAWGLAEKYEQYF	TGTGCCTGGGGACTAGCGGAGAAGTACGAGCAGTACTTC
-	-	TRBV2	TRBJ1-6	CASSEEGVGNSPLHF	TGTGCCAGCAGTGAAGAAGGGGTCGGTAATTCACCCCTCCACTTT
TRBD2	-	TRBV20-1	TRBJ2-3	CSASFGAGSSTDTQYF	TGCAGTGCTAGCTTCGGAGCGGGGTCTAGCACAGATACGCAGTATTTT
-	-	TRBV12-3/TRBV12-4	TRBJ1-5	CASSPTGKSQPQHF	TGTGCCAGCAGTCCTACAGGGAAAAGTCAGCCCCAGCATTTT
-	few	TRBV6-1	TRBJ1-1	CASTNRGTEAFF	TGTGCCAGCACCAATAGGGGAACTGAAGCTTTCTTT
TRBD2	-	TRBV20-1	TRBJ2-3	CSARILAGGIGTQYF	TGCAGTGCTAGGATCCTAGCGGGGGGGATAGGTACGCAGTATTTT
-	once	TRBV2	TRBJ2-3	CASSELISTDTQYF	TGTGCCAGCAGTGAGCTGATTTCCACAGATACGCAGTATTTT
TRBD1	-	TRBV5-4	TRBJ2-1	CASSSQGQWGYNEQFF	TGTGCCAGCAGCTCCCAGGGACAGTGGGGTTACAATGAGCAGTTCTTC
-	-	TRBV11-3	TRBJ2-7	CASSLDLGYEQYF	TGTGCCAGCAGCTTAGATCTGGGGTACGAGCAGTACTTC
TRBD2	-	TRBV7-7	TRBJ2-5	CASSPLSGRAETQYF	TGTGCCAGCAGCCCTCTTAGCGGGAGGGCAGAGACCCAGTACTTC
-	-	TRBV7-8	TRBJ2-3	CASSLSGGPDTQYF	TGTGCCAGCAGCTTATCCGGGGGGCCAGATACGCAGTATTTT
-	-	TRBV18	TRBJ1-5	CASSRGEGNQPQHF	TGTGCCAGCTCACGTGGGGAAGGGAATCAGCCCCAGCATTTT
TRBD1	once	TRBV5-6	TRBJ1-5	CASSFKTGVSNQPQHF	TGTGCCAGCAGCTTTAAGACAGGGGTTAGCAATCAGCCCCAGCATTTT
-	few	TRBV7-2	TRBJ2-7	CASSLAGALQEQYF	TGTGCCAGCAGCTTAGCGGGGGCCCTCCAGGAGCAGTACTTC
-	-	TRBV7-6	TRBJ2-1	CASSLRATLTRSSYNEQFF	TGTGCCAGCAGCTTAAGGGCGACCTTAACCCGGAGCTCCTACAATGAGCAGTTCTTC
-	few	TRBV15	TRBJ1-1	CATSRDQGGTEAFF	TGTGCCACCAGCAGAGACCAAGGGGGCACTGAAGCTTTCTTT
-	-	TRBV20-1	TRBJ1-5	CSAKGQGNVYSNQPQHF	TGCAGTGCTAAGGGACAAGGGAACGTATATAGCAATCAGCCCCAGCATTTT
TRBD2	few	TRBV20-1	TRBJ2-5	CSASGGGRGETQYF	TGCAGTGCTAGTGGAGGCGGGAGGGGAGAGACCCAGTACTTC
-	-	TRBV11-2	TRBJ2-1	CASSLREAPYNEQFF	TGTGCCAGCAGCTTGAGGGAGGCCCCCTACAATGAGCAGTTCTTC
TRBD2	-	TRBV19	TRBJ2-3	CASSTQAGATDTQYF	TGTGCCAGTAGTACTCAGGCGGGAGCCACAGATACGCAGTATTTT
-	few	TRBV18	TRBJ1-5	CASSPQSNQPQHF	TGTGCCAGCTCACCGCAGTCCAATCAGCCCCAGCATTTT